This TCR beta chain is drawn from a study of cytomegalovirus exposure and HLA in healthy donors. Study summary: Out of approximately 170 million T cells, an earlier analysis found some 120 million unique TCR beta sequences in total.

PCR involved 60 Vbeta and 13 Jbeta primers. Profiled with immunoSEQ multiplex PCR; TCRdb holds only in-frame clones, not every one. The sample has around 180,000 clones, approximately 84% seen once. As concerns this clone: The antigen is not known.

Study-level points and caveats: About 87% or about 30% of the time was how often most TCR beta V segments were productive, according to an earlier analysis.

Sequenced: PBMCs. The receptor was isolated from a man between 18 and 35 years old in good health and CMV-seronegative.

This CDR3 reads CASSYVRGNYGYTF. The CDR3 DNA reads as TGTGCCAGCAGTTACGTCCGGGGTAACTATGGCTACACCTTC. The gene calls are TRBV6-5 and TRBJ1-2; D unclear. CDR3 length: 14 amino acids. The germline CDR1 and CDR2 sequences are MNHEY and SVGAGI. The V end was cut by 2 bases, the J end by 1 base, with 8 bases between.